The 27 T cell receptor beta chains listed next were all sequenced from one sample in a study of shared clonotypes between healthy human individuals. Here immunoSEQ multiplex PCR was the method, and the copy in TCRdb shows in-frame clones only, minus some. The sample yields around 2.1 million clones, roughly 91% seen once. In the naive CD8 group, cells lacked CD45RO and were positively selected for CCR7, so terminally differentiated effector memory CD45RA+ cells were left out. Sequencing was done on a sample of naive CD8+ T cells from PBMCs. The origin of the receptors is a man in his late teens or twenties in good health. Some clones in this sample may be carry-over from other donors' samples.

This chain connects TRBV2 to TRBJ2-7; 9 bases agree with TRBD2. Looked up from germline, CDR1 is SNHLY and CDR2 is FYNNEI. The CDR3 is made up of 14 amino acids. Losses at the gene ends were 4 bases for V and 4 bases for J; bases not matched to a gene: 5. As DNA, the CDR3 is TGTGCCAGCAGTGTCCTAGCGGGGCTATACGAGCAGTACTTC. It translates to CASSVLAGLYEQYF.

The J gene is TRBJ2-7, the V gene TRBV7-9; TRBD2 matches at 8 bases. CDR3 length: 15 amino acids. Germline CDR1 SEHNR, CDR2 FQNEAQ (reference sequence). Trimming at V came to 0 bases and at J to 6 bases, leaving 7 bases not matched to a gene. The chain's CDR3 is CASSLAGRVLGEQYF. The CDR3 bases are TGTGCCAGCAGCTTAGCCGGGAGGGTTTTGGGCGAGCAGTACTTC.

The rearrangement links TRBV7-9 to TRBJ1-1; a weak D match, TRBD1 (5 bases). Germline-derived CDR1 and CDR2 are SEHNR and FQNEAQ (reference sequence). The CDR3 has 14 amino acids. Trimming removed 5 bases from V and 1 base from J, with 11 bases in between. The CDR3 spells CASSQIDRNTEAFF. DNA for the CDR3: TGTGCCAGCAGCCAAATTGACAGGAACACTGAAGCTTTCTTT.

This clone appeared a single time. CDR3 sequence reads: CASSPETGMETQYF. The CDR3 DNA is TGTGCCAGCAGCCCAGAGACAGGGATGGAGACCCAGTACTTC. This chain connects TRBV9 to TRBJ2-5; 7 bases align to TRBD1. The CDR3 is made up of 14 amino acids. Germline V lookup: CDR1 SGDLS, CDR2 YYNGEE. The V segment lost 4 bases and the J segment 5 bases; nucleotides outside the gene matches: 8.

The CDR3 reads CASSLGTAVVDTQYF. The CDR3 region has the DNA TGTGCCAGCAGCTTGGGGACAGCCGTCGTAGATACGCAGTATTTT. This chain uses TRBV7-3 with TRBJ2-3; 7 positions agree with TRBD1. The CDR3 loop spans 15 amino acids. Per germline, CDR1 SGHTA and CDR2 FQGTGA. The ends lost 3 bases at V and 5 bases at J; junction bases unmatched: 8.

The chain links TRBV7-8 to TRBJ2-3, with D possibly being TRBD1 (5 bases). The length of the CDR3 is 14 residues. Per germline, CDR1 SGHVS and CDR2 FQNEAQ. Trimming shortened V by 3 bases and J by 6 bases, and 13 bases separated the two germline ends. CDR3 nucleotides: TGTGCCAGCAGCTTTTTCGGCAGGGCCGATACGCAGTATTTT. Its protein is CASSFFGRADTQYF. The whole variable domain, remainder taken from reference TRBV7-8 and TRBJ2-3, is GAGVSQSPRYKVAKRGQDVALRCDPISGHVSLFWYQQALGQGPEFLTYFQNEAQLDKSGLPSDRFFAERPEGSVSTLKIQRTQQEDSAVYLCASSFFGRADTQYFGPGTRLTVL.

This sequence joins TRBV19 and TRBJ2-5; weak D call: TRBD1 (5 bases). The CDR3 is made up of 11 amino acids. V lost 5 bases to trimming and J lost 7 bases, with 8 bases between them. The germline CDR1 and CDR2 sequences are LNHDA and SQIVND (reference sequence). The CDR3 reads CASSVQGTQYF. The CDR3 nucleotides are TGTGCCAGTAGTGTGCAGGGGACCCAGTACTTC.

The chain links TRBV7-3 to TRBJ2-1, with TRBD2 matching over 7 bases. Trimming at V came to 5 bases and at J to 3 bases, leaving 7 bases not matched to a gene. The germline V gene has CDR1 SGHTA and CDR2 FQGTGA. The CDR3 has 15 residues. The CDR3 spells CASSTSGEGYNEQFF. Written as DNA, the CDR3 is TGTGCCAGCAGCACCTCGGGGGAGGGCTACAATGAGCAGTTCTTC.

The chain combines TRBV7-9 with TRBJ1-5; possibly TRBD1 for D (5 bases). The germline V gene has CDR1 SEHNR and CDR2 FQNEAQ (reference sequence). This CDR3 has 16 amino acids. V lost 1 base to trimming and J lost 9 bases, with 19 bases between them. The CDR3 DNA follows: TGTGCCAGCAGCTTAGGCGAGGGTATGGGGCAATGGCCCCAGCATTTT. Amino acid sequence: CASSLGEGMGQWPQHF.

V gene TRBV30 combines with J gene TRBJ2-7; weak D call: TRBD2 (5 bases). V was shortened by 4 bases and J by 3 bases, with 13 bases between the two germline ends. CDR3 size: 13 residues. Germline lookup yields CDR1 GTSNPN and CDR2 SVGIG (reference sequence). The DNA of the CDR3 is TGTGCCTGGAAGGAACCTAGCTACTACGAGCAGTACTTC. Its translation: CAWKEPSYYEQYF.

V usage is TRBV7-9 and J usage is TRBJ1-2, with 7 bases matching TRBD1. The CDR3 contains 16 residues. Germline loops: CDR1 SEHNR, CDR2 FQNEAQ (reference sequence). Trimming cost V 5 bases and J 0 bases; bases outside gene matches: 9. The CDR3 region has the DNA TGTGCCAGCAGCCTGACAGGGTCAACCGCTAACTATGGCTACACCTTC. This encodes CASSLTGSTANYGYTF.

The V gene is TRBV27, the J gene TRBJ2-5; the D is unclear. The CDR3 loop spans 13 amino acids. The V end lost 3 bases, the J end lost 5 bases, and 10 bases lay between the germline ends. Germline CDR1 MNHEY, CDR2 SMNVEV (reference sequence). CDR3 loop: CASSFYPRETQYF. CDR3 DNA sequence: TGTGCCAGCAGTTTCTATCCTAGGGAGACCCAGTACTTC.

This rearrangement joins TRBV19 to TRBJ2-6; tentatively, D is TRBD2 (5 bases). V was cut by 6 bases and J by 1 base, with 10 bases left in between. CDR1 LNHDA and CDR2 SQIVND come from the germline V gene (reference sequence). The CDR3 sequence is 15 residues long. The CDR3 sequence is CASREDGSGANVLTF. Written as DNA, the CDR3 is TGTGCCAGTAGGGAGGACGGATCTGGGGCCAACGTCCTGACTTTC.

This chain links TRBV27 with TRBJ2-4; maybe TRBD2 (6 bases). The CDR3 extends over 13 amino acids. Germline CDR1 reads MNHEY; CDR2 reads SMNVEV (reference sequence). V gave up 3 bases and J gave up 6 bases, with 9 bases separating them. The CDR3 is CASSLGGPNIQYF. CDR3 coding DNA: TGTGCCAGCAGTTTGGGGGGACCAAACATTCAGTACTTC.

Written as DNA, the CDR3 is TGTGCCAGCAGAATGACAAGCGGGGCAGGGAGAACAGATACGCAGTATTTT. Amino acids: CASRMTSGAGRTDTQYF. The rearrangement links TRBV27 to TRBJ2-3; TRBD2 aligns across 7 bases. Trimming removed 6 bases from V and 3 bases from J; junction bases left unmatched: 15. Per germline, CDR1 MNHEY and CDR2 SMNVEV (reference sequence). The CDR3 covers 17 residues.

This clone was recorded once. Other DNA sequences in this specimen translate into the identical CDR3. The genes are TRBV29-1 and TRBJ2-7; possibly TRBD1 for D (6 bases). The CDR3 totals 13 residues. Trimming stripped 6 bases from V and 0 bases from J, with 12 bases between. CDR1 is SQVTM and CDR2 is ANQGSEA in the germline V gene. The DNA for the CDR3 is TGCAGCGTCGAAACAGGGAACTCCTACGAGCAGTACTTC. Its protein is CSVETGNSYEQYF.

The rearrangement links TRBV28 to TRBJ2-7, with 8 positions matching TRBD1. With 6 bases clipped from V and 0 bases from J, the junction kept 7 bases outside the gene matches. Germline CDR1 reads MDHEN; CDR2 reads SYDVKM. This CDR3 is 15 amino acids long. The CDR3 sequence: CASRKTGESSYEQYF. As DNA, the CDR3 is TGTGCCAGCAGGAAGACAGGGGAAAGCTCCTACGAGCAGTACTTC.

The rearrangement links TRBV7-9 to TRBJ1-4; TRBD1 might be the D (5 bases). Trimming shortened V by 0 bases and J by 0 bases, and 8 bases separated the two germline ends. The CDR3 loop spans 16 amino acids. In germline, CDR1 is SEHNR, CDR2 FQNEAQ (reference sequence). This CDR3 is CASSLAGGATNEKLFF. The CDR3, as DNA: TGTGCCAGCAGCTTAGCGGGGGGAGCAACTAATGAAAAACTGTTTTTT. Looking up the rest from reference TRBV7-9 and TRBJ1-4 gives the full variable domain: DTGVSQNPRHKITKRGQNVTFRCDPISEHNRLYWYRQTLGQGPEFLTYFQNEAQLEKSRLLSDRFSAERPKGSFSTLEIQRTEQGDSAMYLCASSLAGGATNEKLFFGSGTQLSVL.

J is TRBJ2-1 and V is TRBV6-5; D gene ambiguous. Germline V gene data show CDR1 as MNHEY and CDR2 as SVGAGI. This CDR3 contains 13 residues. V gave up 2 bases and J gave up 8 bases, with 10 bases separating them. Here the CDR3 DNA reads TGTGCCAGCAGTTACCGAATGAAGGATGAGCAGTTCTTC. It is translated as CASSYRMKDEQFF.

For this clone: This same CDR3 is encoded by further DNA sequences in the sample. This sequence joins TRBV27 and TRBJ1-3, with unresolved D. This CDR3 has 14 amino acids. V lost 3 bases to trimming and J lost 3 bases, with 9 bases between them. Germline V CDR1 and CDR2: MNHEY, SMNVEV (reference sequence). CDR3 DNA sequence: TGTGCCAGCAGTTTGAGGGTTGGTGGAAACACCATATATTTT. Protein product: CASSLRVGGNTIYF.

The chain is built from TRBV29-1 and TRBJ2-7; D unclear. Germline assignment: CDR1 SQVTM and CDR2 ANQGSEA. Trimming cost V 3 bases and J 2 bases, with 14 bases left between them. The CDR3 consists of 14 residues. In nucleotides, the CDR3 is TGCAGCGTTGAGGGTCTCGACAACACCTACGAGCAGTACTTC. It translates to CSVEGLDNTYEQYF.

The chain links TRBV7-9 to TRBJ2-1; tentatively, D is TRBD1 or TRBD2 (7 bases each). This CDR3 region has 17 residues. Germline V gives CDR1 SEHNR, CDR2 FQNEAQ (reference sequence). With 7 bases removed from V and 4 bases from J, the gap between germline ends came to 23 bases. Here the CDR3 DNA reads TGTGCCAGCAACCGTCCTCAGGGGGGCGGGGGATACAATGAGCAGTTCTTC. Its translation is CASNRPQGGGGYNEQFF.

The chain is built from TRBV28 and TRBJ2-7; a weak D match, TRBD1 (5 bases). CDR3 length equals 13 residues. V was shortened by 5 bases and J by 5 bases, with 13 bases between the two germline ends. CDR1 is MDHEN and CDR2 is SYDVKM in the germline V gene. The CDR3 loop is CASSPPRQHEQYF. CDR3 DNA sequence: TGTGCCAGCAGTCCTCCCCGACAGCACGAGCAGTACTTC.

The chain uses TRBV6-5 and TRBJ2-1; TRBD1 agrees at 8 bases. The CDR3 totals 14 residues. Germline V gives CDR1 MNHEY, CDR2 SVGAGI. V lost 2 bases and J lost 9; bases outside the gene matches: 6. The chain's CDR3 is CASSYLRGQGEQFF. The CDR3 DNA reads TGTGCCAGCAGTTACCTCAGGGGGCAGGGTGAGCAGTTCTTC.

The rearrangement uses TRBV27 and TRBJ1-1; unclear D gene. The CDR3 length is 13 residues. Germline V gives CDR1 MNHEY, CDR2 SMNVEV (reference sequence). Trimming stripped 3 bases from V and 4 bases from J, with 9 bases between. The CDR3 DNA reads TGTGCCAGCAGTTTTTACGAGGGCACTGAAGCTTTCTTT. Translation: CASSFYEGTEAFF.

V usage is TRBV27 and J usage is TRBJ2-3, with 14 bases that match TRBD2. V lost 3 bases to trimming and J lost 5 bases; unmatched junction nucleotides: 10. The CDR3 consists of 18 residues. Germline CDR1 and CDR2: MNHEY and SMNVEV (reference sequence). The CDR3 spells CASSFLGLAGVDVDTQYF. The CDR3 DNA reads as TGTGCCAGCAGTTTCTTGGGACTAGCGGGAGTAGACGTAGATACGCAGTATTTT.

This chain joins TRBV28 and TRBJ2-7; 7 bases align to TRBD2. Per germline, CDR1 MDHEN and CDR2 SYDVKM. J lost 3 bases, V lost 6 bases, and 17 bases had no gene match. This CDR3 has 17 amino acids. The CDR3 DNA sequence: TGTGCCAGCAGCTATTATACCTCGGGACCGGGAGGCTACGAGCAGTACTTC. This encodes CASSYYTSGPGGYEQYF. The full variable domain, in which reference TRBV28 and TRBJ2-7 provide the parts outside the CDR3, is DVKVTQSSRYLVKRTGEKVFLECVQDMDHENMFWYRQDPGLGLRLIYFSYDVKMKEKGDIPEGYSVSREKKERFSLILESASTNQTSMYLCASSYYTSGPGGYEQYFGPGTRLTVT.